The next 26 T cell receptor beta chains were all read from a single sample in a study of T cell clusters in autoimmune cytopenias (dated by TCRdb to about 2019). For each sample, TRB amplification used about 250 ng of peripheral blood genomic DNA, equal to approximately 38,000 genome equivalents. Sequencing used an Illumina MiSeq. TRB rearrangements were amplified by multiplex PCR using a touch-down protocol with TRB-A and TRB-B primer pools mixed in one tube. Following reprocessing of the reads by TCRdb, the data hold one row per CDR3 protein sequence and no DNA is available. The table kept for this sample lists around 15,000 distinct CDR3 sequences. The ten biggest clones cover approximately 2.2% of the sample. Material for sequencing was peripheral blood. Receptors originate from a human donor with an autoimmune cytopenia or autoimmune hepatitis (not recorded which).

The J gene is TRBJ2-5, the V gene TRBV6-5; TCRdb names TRBD2, which stays unverified in the absence of DNA. The CDR3 covers 15 residues. CDR1 is MNHEY, CDR2 SVGAGI, per germline. CDR3 residues: CAISSAGGGGETQYF.

The chain uses TRBV12-3 or TRBV12-4 and TRBJ2-3; the TCRdb D gene call, TRBD2, has no DNA to confirm it. This CDR3 has 16 residues. The CDR3 spells CASRTQLAGGGDTQYF.

The rearrangement uses TRBV6-1 and TRBJ1-1. Germline V gives CDR1 MNHNS, CDR2 SASEGT. CDR3 length: 12 residues. CDR3 region: CASVKGWTEAFF.

This clonotype is labeled medium-sized based on frequency. The chain carries TRBV29-1 and TRBJ1-1; TCRdb selects TRBD1, and the lack of DNA leaves this call unchecked. This CDR3 is 13 amino acids long. Germline lookup yields CDR1 SQVTM and CDR2 ANQGSEA. CDR3 region: CSVEKGVDTEAFF.

V and J are TRBV6-5 and TRBJ2-5; TCRdb's D call of TRBD2 is untestable without DNA. The length of the CDR3 is 15 residues. The germline V gene encodes CDR1 MNHEY and CDR2 SVGAGI. CDR3 residues: CASRRLAGGQETQYF.

Its frequency marks this clonotype as medium-sized. The chain recombines TRBV11-1 with TRBJ1-6; as DNA is missing, the TRBD1 call by TCRdb cannot be tested. This CDR3 has 13 amino acids. The germline gives CDR1 SGHAT, CDR2 FQDESV (reference sequence). CDR3 amino acids: CASRTSGDSPLHF.

The V and J genes are TRBV14 and TRBJ2-1. This CDR3 spans 18 amino acids. Germline V gene data show CDR1 as SGHDN and CDR2 as FVKESK. The CDR3: CASSQDDFTSSSYNEQFF. The entire variable domain, with the rest obtained from reference TRBV14 and TRBJ2-1, is as follows: EAGVTQFPSHSVIEKGQTVTLRCDPISGHDNLYWYRRVMGKEIKFLLHFVKESKQDESGMPNNRFLAERTGGTYSTLKVQPAELEDSGVYFCASSQDDFTSSSYNEQFFGPGTRLTVL.

Measured by frequency, this clonotype is medium-sized. The chain is built from TRBV6-5 and TRBJ1-2. Per the germline V gene, CDR1 is MNHEY and CDR2 is SVGAGI. The CDR3 loop spans 12 amino acids. The CDR3 reads CASSPSATGYTF.

This chain links TRBV30 with TRBJ1-5; TCRdb's D gene call, TRBD1, goes unchecked for lack of DNA. The CDR3 runs to 14 residues. Germline CDR1 GTSNPN, CDR2 SVGIG (reference sequence). This CDR3 reads CAWRSPDSVKPQHF.

The chain has TRBV5-6 and TRBJ2-4; as DNA is missing, the TRBD1 call by TCRdb cannot be tested. The CDR3 consists of 20 residues. In germline, CDR1 is SGHDT, CDR2 YYEEEE. The CDR3 sequence is CASSSKLEIGTLLAKNIQYF.

V usage is TRBV6-5 and J usage is TRBJ2-2; TCRdb proposes TRBD2, but this gene call is untestable without DNA. Germline loops: CDR1 MNHEY, CDR2 SVGAGI. This CDR3 contains 15 residues. The CDR3 sequence is CASSYSASGTGELFF.

The chain joins TRBV30 to TRBJ1-2; TCRdb names TRBD1, which stays unverified in the absence of DNA. The CDR3 covers 14 residues. Germline CDR1 GTSNPN, CDR2 SVGIG (reference sequence). CDR3 residues: CAWRTTGSGYGYTF.

The chain employs TRBV11-1 and TRBJ1-5; TCRdb calls TRBD1, which cannot be checked without DNA. Germline-derived CDR1 and CDR2 are SGHAT and FQDESV (reference sequence). There are 13 residues in the CDR3. CDR3 loop: CASSTGIDQPQHF.

The genes are TRBV19 and TRBJ2-3. CDR3 size: 13 residues. CDR1 and CDR2 (germline): LNHDA, SQIVND (reference sequence). The CDR3 reads CASSSDNTDTQYF. Complete variable domain (other parts from reference TRBV19 and TRBJ2-3): DGGITQSPKYLFRKEGQNVTLSCEQNLNHDAMYWYRQDPGQGLRLIYYSQIVNDFQKGDIAEGYSVSREKKESFPLTVTSAQKNPTAFYLCASSSDNTDTQYFGPGTRLTVL.

This chain connects TRBV7-6 to TRBJ2-3; checking the TCRdb D call of TRBD2 is not possible without DNA. This CDR3 contains 15 residues. Per germline, CDR1 SGHVS and CDR2 FNYEAQ. The chain's CDR3 is CASSLEWTSGRTQYF.

V and J are TRBV12-3 or TRBV12-4 and TRBJ2-1. The CDR3 spans 13 residues. CDR3 protein: CASSDWHRSGQFF.

Measured by frequency, this clonotype is medium-sized. The CDR3 sequence: CSVGRFDGEQYF. The J gene is TRBJ2-7, the V gene TRBV29-1. CDR3 length: 12 amino acids. CDR1 and CDR2 (germline): SQVTM, ANQGSEA.

J is TRBJ2-1 and V is TRBV5-6; absent DNA, TCRdb's TRBD1 call cannot be checked. Germline V gene lookup returns CDR1 SGHDT and CDR2 YYEEEE. The CDR3 sequence is 12 residues long. The CDR3 spells CASNSGAPAKFF.

The rearrangement uses TRBV6-6 and TRBJ1-1; TCRdb selects TRBD1, and the lack of DNA leaves this call unchecked. CDR1 and CDR2 (germline): MNHNY, SVGAGI (reference sequence). CDR3 length: 15 residues. The CDR3 reads CASSLSDRVNTEAFF.

V and J are TRBV12-3 or TRBV12-4 and TRBJ2-2; the D call from TCRdb, TRBD2, cannot be confirmed without DNA. The CDR3 spans 12 residues. The CDR3 reads CASREASGELFF.

The chain has TRBV11-1 and TRBJ2-1; the D gene TCRdb calls, TRBD2, cannot be checked with no DNA. The V gene's germline CDR1 is SGHAT and CDR2 FQDESV (reference sequence). The length of the CDR3 is 15 residues. The CDR3 is CASSLRTSAYNEQFF.

Judged by frequency, this clonotype is medium-sized. This rearrangement joins TRBV5-4 to TRBJ2-1; the TCRdb call, TRBD2, lacks DNA for checking. Germline CDR1 and CDR2: SGHNT and YYREEE (reference sequence). CDR3 length: 15 amino acids. The CDR3 sequence is CASSFGLAGLNEQFF.

This sequence joins TRBV12-3 or TRBV12-4 and TRBJ1-5; TCRdb's D call of TRBD1 is untestable without DNA. The CDR3 has 16 amino acids. CDR3 amino acids: CASSFGQGAPNQPQHF.

Here the CDR3 reads CASSPTWGRTDTQYF. This chain uses TRBV12-3 or TRBV12-4 with TRBJ2-3; as DNA is missing, the TRBD1 call by TCRdb cannot be tested. CDR3 length: 15 amino acids.

The gene calls are TRBV12-3 or TRBV12-4 and TRBJ2-3; without DNA, the TCRdb call of TRBD2 cannot be checked. CDR3 size: 17 residues. CDR3 sequence: CASSLIVAGVGTDTQYF.

This sequence joins TRBV18 and TRBJ2-7; TCRdb picks TRBD1, but there is no DNA to check that call. From germline, CDR1 is KGHSH and CDR2 LQKENI. The CDR3 covers 14 residues. The CDR3 loop reads CASSGRGEFYEQYF. The whole variable domain, filled in from reference TRBV18 and TRBJ2-7, reads NAGVMQNPRHLVRRRGQEARLRCSPMKGHSHVYWYRQLPEEGLKFMVYLQKENIIDESGMPKERFSAEFPKEGPSILRIQQVVRGDSAAYFCASSGRGEFYEQYFGPGTRLTVT.